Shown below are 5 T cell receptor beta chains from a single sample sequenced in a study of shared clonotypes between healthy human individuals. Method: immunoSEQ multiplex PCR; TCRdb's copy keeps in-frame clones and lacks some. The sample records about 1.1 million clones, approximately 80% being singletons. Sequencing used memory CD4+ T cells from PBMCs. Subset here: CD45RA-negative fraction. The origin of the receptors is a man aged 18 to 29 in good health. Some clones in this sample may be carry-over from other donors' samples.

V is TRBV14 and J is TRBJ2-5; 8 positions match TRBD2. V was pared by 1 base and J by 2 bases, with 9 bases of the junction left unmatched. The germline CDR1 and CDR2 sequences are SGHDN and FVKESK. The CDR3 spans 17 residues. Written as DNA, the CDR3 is TGTGCCAGCAGCCAAGTCCGTCTAGCGGGCTCGCAAGAGACCCAGTACTTC. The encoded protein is CASSQVRLAGSQETQYF.

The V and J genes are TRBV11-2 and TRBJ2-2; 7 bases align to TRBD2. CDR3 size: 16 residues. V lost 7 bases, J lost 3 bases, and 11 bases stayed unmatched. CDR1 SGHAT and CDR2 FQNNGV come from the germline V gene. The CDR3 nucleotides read TGTGCCAGCAACCCCCCCCCAGCGGGATACACCGGGGAGCTGTTTTTT. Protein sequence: CASNPPPAGYTGELFF.

Written as DNA, the CDR3 is TGTGCCAGCAGTGAAGGGGTAGGGATCTACGAGCAGTACTTC. The encoded protein is CASSEGVGIYEQYF. The gene calls are TRBV6-1 and TRBJ2-7; D gene ambiguous. V dropped 1 base and J dropped 3 bases, with 10 bases sitting between them. Per germline, CDR1 MNHNS and CDR2 SASEGT. The CDR3 runs 14 residues.

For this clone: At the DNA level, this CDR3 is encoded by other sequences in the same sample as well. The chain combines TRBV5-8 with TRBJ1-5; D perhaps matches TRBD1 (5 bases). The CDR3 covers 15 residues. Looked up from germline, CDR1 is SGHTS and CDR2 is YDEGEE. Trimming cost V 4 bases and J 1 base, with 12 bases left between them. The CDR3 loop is CASSGEGRSNQPQHF. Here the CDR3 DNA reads TGTGCCAGCAGCGGCGAGGGACGAAGCAATCAGCCCCAGCATTTT.

The CDR3: CASSYWTLPDTQYF. In nucleotides, the CDR3 is TGCGCCAGCAGCTACTGGACCCTACCGGATACGCAGTATTTT. The V call is TRBV5-1, the J call TRBJ2-3, with D unresolved. Per the germline V gene, CDR1 is SGHRS and CDR2 is YFSETQ. V was cut by 3 bases and J by 6 bases, with 14 bases left in between. The CDR3 runs 14 residues.